The clone carrying this T cell receptor beta chain was counted a few times. The antigen is undetermined. Semi-nested PCR with Nested Universal Primer A followed constant-region reverse priming of full-length variable regions. TCRdb re-called the 5' RACE reads through MiXCR, storing one row per CDR3 protein. The table has tens of thousands of distinct CDR3 sequences, about 24% seen once; the top ten hold more than 3%. V was cut by 6 bases and J by 8 bases, with 10 bases left in between. The CDR3 is 12 residues long. Germline V lookup: CDR1 LNHDA, CDR2 SQIVND (reference sequence). General study findings and limits: Tumor memory CD4+ T cell TCR gene usage was found to cluster with blood and lymph node memory CD4+ cells and with lymph node naive CD4+ cells. The larger-cohort validation was restricted to a single TCR beta V-J rearrangement rather than whole repertoires. Greatest tumor Treg TCR overlap was with tumor naive CD4+ cells.

The gene calls are TRBV19 and TRBJ2-2, with D possibly matching TRBD2 (5 bases). The origin of this receptor is a female donor with breast cancer. Sequencing used tumor-infiltrating naive CD4+ T cells sorted from the breast tumor. The subset denotes: naive CD4+ T cells, CD4+CD45RA+CD25-. The CDR3 loop reads CASRQLVGELFF. The CDR3 region has the DNA TGTGCCAGTAGACAACTAGTGGGGGAGCTGTTTTTT.